These 16 T cell receptor beta chains were all obtained from the same sample, sequenced in a study of blood T cells in healthy people across ages. Alongside a J-beta primer mix, a sample-barcoded 5' primer served in a second PCR lasting roughly 6 to 12 cycles. TCRdb processed the 5' RACE reads anew with MiXCR; each CDR3 protein has one entry. Here the sample spans hundreds of thousands of distinct CDR3 sequences, approximately 30% being singletons. The sample was blood. These receptors all stem from a woman over 75 in good health.

The gene calls are TRBV6-1 and TRBJ2-2; TRBD1 might be the D (6 bases). This CDR3 contains 15 residues. V was cut by 6 bases and J by 0 bases, with 11 bases left in between. The V gene's germline CDR1 is MNHNS and CDR2 SASEGT. CDR3 loop: CASRGRTANTGELFF. The CDR3 nucleotides read TGTGCCAGCAGGGGCAGGACAGCGAACACCGGGGAGCTGTTTTTT.

Notes on this clonotype: This may stem from a read error, because a much larger clone lies one nucleotide away. The rearrangement joins TRBV30 to TRBJ2-1, with D unresolved. CDR3 size: 12 residues. V lost 4 bases and J lost 2, with 6 bases in between. CDR1 and CDR2 from the germline V gene are GTSNPN and SVGIG (reference sequence). CDR3: CAWTATYNEQFF. Written as DNA, the CDR3 is TGTGCCTGGACTGCCACCTACAATGAGCAGTTCTTC.

Remarks on this clonotype: This clone may be a read error of a much larger clone one base away. The chain couples TRBV20-1 to TRBJ2-3; 9 nucleotides match TRBD1. The CDR3 covers 15 residues. CDR1 and CDR2 from the germline V gene are DFQATT and SNEGSKA (reference sequence). The CDR3 here is CSTSDRGESTDTQYF. CDR3 DNA: TGCAGTACTAGCGACAGGGGGGAGAGCACAGATACGCAGTATTTT.

CDR3 residues: CSARAFVGTGPDNEQFF. DNA of the CDR3: TGCAGTGCTAGAGCGTTCGTCGGGACAGGGCCAGACAATGAGCAGTTCTTC. The rearrangement joins TRBV20-1 to TRBJ2-1; 9 bases line up with TRBD1. With V trimmed by 1 base and J by 5 bases, 12 bases remained unmatched. Germline CDR1 reads DFQATT; CDR2 reads SNEGSKA (reference sequence). The CDR3 is 17 residues long.

This clonotype has a handful of counts. The chain links TRBV28 to TRBJ1-1; tentatively, D is TRBD1 (5 bases). The CDR3 is made up of 14 amino acids. Germline-derived CDR1 and CDR2 are MDHEN and SYDVKM. Trimming cost V 8 bases and J 2 bases, with 15 bases left between them. CDR3 sequence reads: CASGMSRANTEAFF. Written as DNA, the CDR3 is TGTGCCAGCGGGATGAGCAGGGCAAACACTGAAGCTTTCTTT. The variable domain in full, completed from reference TRBV28 and TRBJ1-1, reads DVKVTQSSRYLVKRTGEKVFLECVQDMDHENMFWYRQDPGLGLRLIYFSYDVKMKEKGDIPEGYSVSREKKERFSLILESASTNQTSMYLCASGMSRANTEAFFGQGTRLTVV.

This clonotype showed up just a few times. The chain recombines TRBV10-3 with TRBJ1-5, with D perhaps matching TRBD1 (5 bases). Trimming took off 2 bases at V and 6 bases at J, with 14 bases between the two ends. CDR3 length: 15 amino acids. Germline CDR1 ENHRY, CDR2 SYGVKD. The CDR3 DNA is TGTGCCATCAGTGAGGGATGGGGGGGTAGTCAGCCCCAGCATTTT. Amino acid sequence: CAISEGWGGSQPQHF.

As regards this clonotype: One junction end does not reproduce the germline sequence, and a read error may be involved. The chain links TRBV6-5 to TRBJ1-4; no firm D call. This CDR3 contains 15 residues. The germline V gene has CDR1 MNHEY and CDR2 SVGAGI. CDR3 in DNA: TGTGGCAGCAGTTCCGGGGAGGTCACGGTTGAAAAACGGTTTTTT. This gives the protein CGSSSGEVTVEKRFF.

Only a few counts were recorded for this clonotype. Possible read error: a much larger clone is one base away. The genes are TRBV15 and TRBJ2-5; D is perhaps TRBD2 (7 bases). This CDR3 is 18 amino acids long. The germline V and J ends were trimmed by 1 base and 11 bases, with 29 bases remaining between them. CDR1 is LNHNV, CDR2 YYDKDF, per germline (reference sequence). For the CDR3, the DNA is TGTGCCACCAGCAGAGGGGGGGGCAGGGCGAGACCTTACAATGAGCAGTACTTC. It yields the protein CATSRGGGRARPYNEQYF. The variable domain in full, completed from reference TRBV15 and TRBJ2-5, reads DAMVIQNPRYQVTQFGKPVTLSCSQTLNHNVMYWYQQKSSQAPKLLFHYYDKDFNNEADTPDNFQSRRPNTSFCFLDIRSPGLGDTAMYLCATSRGGGRARPYNEQYFGPGTRLLVL.

At least ten counts were recorded for this clonotype. The chain recombines TRBV11-2 with TRBJ1-1, with D maybe TRBD1 (5 bases). Germline V lookup: CDR1 SGHAT, CDR2 FQNNGV. The CDR3 has 13 residues. Trimming took 4 bases from V and 6 from J, leaving 12 bases between them. CDR3 DNA sequence: TGTGCCAGCAGCTCCGGGGCTAACCCTGAAGCTTTCTTT. Protein product: CASSSGANPEAFF.

The genes are TRBV3-1 and TRBJ2-7; 9 nucleotides match TRBD2. From germline, CDR1 is LGHDT and CDR2 YNNKEL (reference sequence). The CDR3 extends over 14 amino acids. V lost 7 bases, J lost 9 bases, and 13 bases stayed unmatched. CDR3 protein: CASTLGLAGFAQYF. CDR3 in DNA: TGTGCCAGCACCCTCGGGCTAGCGGGGTTCGCGCAGTACTTC.

This clonotype was observed a few times. The chain combines TRBV5-6 with TRBJ2-3; D gene unclear. V was clipped by 3 bases and J by 4 bases, with 9 bases between them. The V gene's germline CDR1 is SGHDT and CDR2 YYEEEE. The CDR3 is 13 residues long. The CDR3 coding sequence is TGTGCCAGCAGCTCGAGGCCCGCAGATACGCAGTATTTT. Translation: CASSSRPADTQYF.

The chain carries TRBV4-1 and TRBJ2-7; TRBD2 matches 11 bases. V lost 1 base to trimming and J lost 6 bases; unmatched junction nucleotides: 11. Per germline, CDR1 MGHRA and CDR2 YSYEKL. CDR3 length: 17 amino acids. CDR3 nucleotides: TGCGCCAGCAGCCAAGGACGTAGCGGGAGGGCCGGTGGCGAGCAGTACTTC. As protein: CASSQGRSGRAGGEQYF.

The CDR3 reads CASSQGTGGPIGEQYF. CDR3 DNA: TGTGCCAGCAGCCAGGGGACAGGGGGCCCAATAGGCGAGCAGTACTTC. The chain uses TRBV5-6 and TRBJ2-7; 12 bases agree with TRBD1. The CDR3 loop spans 16 amino acids. Trimming removed 4 bases from V and 6 bases from J; junction bases left unmatched: 11. The germline V gene has CDR1 SGHDT and CDR2 YYEEEE. Combining the CDR3 with reference TRBV5-6 and TRBJ2-7 gives the whole variable domain DAGVTQSPTHLIKTRGQQVTLRCSPKSGHDTVSWYQQALGQGPQFIFQYYEEEERQRGNFPDRFSGHQFPNYSSELNVNALLLGDSALYLCASSQGTGGPIGEQYFGPGTRLTVT.

This clonotype was found a few times. V gene TRBV6-1 combines with J gene TRBJ2-5; TRBD1 might be the D (5 bases). The J call may be wrong; the DNA end is better matched by TRBJ2-7. The CDR3 extends over 12 amino acids. Per the germline V gene, CDR1 is MNHNS and CDR2 is SASEGT. This CDR3 is CASSEVGDEQYF. CDR3 DNA sequence: TGTGCCAGCAGTGAGGTAGGGGACGAGCAGTACTTC.

The chain employs TRBV2 and TRBJ2-5; 8 bases map to TRBD2. Unmatched junction bases numbered 8, after V lost 4 bases and J lost 4 bases. CDR1 is SNHLY and CDR2 is FYNNEI in the germline V gene. The CDR3 spans 15 residues. The CDR3 DNA reads as TGTGCCAGCAGTGTTGGTAGCGGGATTACAGAGACCCAGTACTTC. Its translation: CASSVGSGITETQYF. Full variable domain (outside the CDR3, taken from reference TRBV2 and TRBJ2-5): EPEVTQTPSHQVTQMGQEVILRCVPISNHLYFYWYRQILGQKVEFLVSFYNNEISEKSEIFDDQFSVERPDGSNFTLKIRSTKLEDSAMYFCASSVGSGITETQYFGPGTRLLVL.

To note about this clonotype: A much larger clone lies one base from this, so it may be a read error. J is TRBJ1-1 and V is TRBV28, with D maybe TRBD1 (6 bases). CDR3 size: 12 residues. Germline assignment: CDR1 MDHEN and CDR2 SYDVKM. CDR3 protein: CTSSFAGVGAFF. The CDR3, as DNA: TGTACCAGCAGTTTTGCAGGGGTCGGGGCTTTCTTT.